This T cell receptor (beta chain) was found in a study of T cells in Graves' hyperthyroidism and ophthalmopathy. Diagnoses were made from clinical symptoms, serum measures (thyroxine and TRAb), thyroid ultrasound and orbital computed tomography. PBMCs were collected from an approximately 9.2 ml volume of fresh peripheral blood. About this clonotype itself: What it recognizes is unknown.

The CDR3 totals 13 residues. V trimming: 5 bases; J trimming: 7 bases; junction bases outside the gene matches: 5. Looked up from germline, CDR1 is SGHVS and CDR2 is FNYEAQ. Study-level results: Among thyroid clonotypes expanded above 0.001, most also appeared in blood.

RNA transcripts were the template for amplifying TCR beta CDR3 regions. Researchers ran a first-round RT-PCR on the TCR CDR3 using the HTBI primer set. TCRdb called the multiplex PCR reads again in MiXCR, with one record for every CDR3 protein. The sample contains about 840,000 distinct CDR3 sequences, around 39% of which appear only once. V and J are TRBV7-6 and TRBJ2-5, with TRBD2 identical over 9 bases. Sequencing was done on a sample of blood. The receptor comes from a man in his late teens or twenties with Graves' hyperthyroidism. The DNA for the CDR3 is TGTGCCAGCAGCCCTCGCGGGGGGGGGACCCAGTACTTC. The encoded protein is CASSPRGGGTQYF. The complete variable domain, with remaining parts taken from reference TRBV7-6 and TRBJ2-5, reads GAGVSQSPRYKVTKRGQDVALRCDPISGHVSLYWYRQALGQGPEFLTYFNYEAQQDKSGLPNDRFSAERPEGSISTLTIQRTEQRDSAMYRCASSPRGGGTQYFGPGTRLLVL.